The rows below give T cell receptor beta chains drawn from one sample of a study of graft-versus-host responses after intestinal transplantation. The method was immunoSEQ multiplex PCR; TCRdb's version includes in-frame clones alone and lacks a portion of them. In the table there are 65,000 to 90,000 clones, around 90% of which are singletons. These receptors are not linked to any known antigen. The material sequenced was unstimulated CD8+ T cells sorted from spleen or lymph node cells, taken before transplant. These receptors were taken from a human donor who was the organ donor for an intestinal transplant. The CDR3 runs from the conserved cysteine through the conserved F or W. Fields, in order: D gene, J gene, V gene, clone size, CDR3 DNA, CDR3 protein. The D gene is left open where the match is weak. Part of the rows lack a size; the others show once, few, many or a class for expanded clones.

D: -
J: TRBJ1-6
V: TRBV10-3
size: -
DNA: TGTGCCATCAGTGAATCCCGGGACTCAAGCTCCTATAATTCACCCCTCCACTTT
CDR3: CAISESRDSSSYNSPLHF

D: TRBD2
J: TRBJ2-2
V: TRBV7-6
size: -
DNA: TGTGCCAGCAGCTTAGGAGCCGCGGGGGGACCGAACACCGGGGAGCTGTTTTTT
CDR3: CASSLGAAGGPNTGELFF

D: -
J: TRBJ1-2
V: TRBV13
size: once
DNA: TGTGCCAGCTCCACTTGGGGGGGGGAGGGCTACACCTTC
CDR3: CASSTWGGEGYTF

D: -
J: TRBJ1-1
V: TRBV5-4
size: -
DNA: TGTGCCAGCAGCTTCCCGGCCGGCAACACTGAAGCTTTCTTT
CDR3: CASSFPAGNTEAFF

D: -
J: TRBJ2-2
V: TRBV5-3
size: -
DNA: TGTGCCAGAAGCACCCCTAGAGAGCCGGCGAACACCGGGGAGCTGTTTTTT
CDR3: CARSTPREPANTGELFF

D: -
J: TRBJ2-1
V: TRBV19
size: few
DNA: TGTGCCAGTAGTATAGTCAGCTCCTACAATGAGCAGTTCTTC
CDR3: CASSIVSSYNEQFF

D: -
J: TRBJ2-7
V: TRBV9
size: -
DNA: TGTGCCAGCAGCCCAGGGAGCTCCTACGAGCAGTACTTC
CDR3: CASSPGSSYEQYF

D: -
J: TRBJ1-5
V: TRBV18
size: -
DNA: TGTGCCAGCTCACCGACCGATAGCAATCAGCCCCAGCATTTT
CDR3: CASSPTDSNQPQHF

D: TRBD1
J: TRBJ2-6
V: TRBV27
size: once
DNA: TGTGCCAGCAGGGGACAGGGGGCTTGGGCCAACGTCCTGACTTTC
CDR3: CASRGQGAWANVLTF

D: -
J: TRBJ2-7
V: TRBV27
size: -
DNA: TGTGCCAGCAGTTTATCACGTGGCACCTACGAGCAGTACTTC
CDR3: CASSLSRGTYEQYF

D: TRBD2
J: TRBJ2-6
V: TRBV6-5
size: -
DNA: TGTGCTAGCAGTTACTCGGGGGGCTCTGGGGCCAACGTCCTGACTTTC
CDR3: CASSYSGGSGANVLTF

D: -
J: TRBJ2-5
V: TRBV27
size: -
DNA: TGTGCCAGCAGTTTATTTGGCGGGGAAGAGACCCAGTACTTC
CDR3: CASSLFGGEETQYF

D: -
J: TRBJ2-3
V: TRBV14
size: -
DNA: TGTGCCAGCAGCCACTACCCCCAATTCAGCACAGATACGCAGTATTTT
CDR3: CASSHYPQFSTDTQYF

D: -
J: TRBJ2-7
V: TRBV5-4
size: -
DNA: TGTGCCAGCAGCTTGACTCGGGCGGGTAAAACCTACGAGCAGTACTTC
CDR3: CASSLTRAGKTYEQYF

D: -
J: TRBJ1-2
V: TRBV6-5
size: few
DNA: TGTGCCAGCAGTTACGGGGTGGACCACTATGGCTACACCTTC
CDR3: CASSYGVDHYGYTF

D: TRBD1
J: TRBJ1-3
V: TRBV29-1
size: -
DNA: TGCAGCGTTTGGACAGGGGGAAACACCATATATTTT
CDR3: CSVWTGGNTIYF

D: -
J: TRBJ2-2
V: TRBV7-8
size: -
DNA: TGTGCCAGCAGCTTAGTCCCTCAAGGGAACACCGGGGAGCTGTTTTTT
CDR3: CASSLVPQGNTGELFF

D: TRBD1
J: TRBJ2-7
V: TRBV18
size: -
DNA: TGTGCCAGCTCACCGGGACAGGGAACCTCCTACGAGCAGTACTTC
CDR3: CASSPGQGTSYEQYF

D: TRBD2
J: TRBJ2-1
V: TRBV5-1
size: -
DNA: TGCGCCAGCAGTCATATAGCGGGGGGACTCGATGAGCAGTTCTTC
CDR3: CASSHIAGGLDEQFF

D: -
J: TRBJ1-5
V: TRBV28
size: -
DNA: TGTGCCAGCAGGTCCCAGGGTGGCTGGGATCAGCCCCAGCATTTT
CDR3: CASRSQGGWDQPQHF

D: -
J: TRBJ1-2
V: TRBV6-9
size: -
DNA: TGTGCCAGCAGTTACGGGCTAACCTATGGCTACACCTTC
CDR3: CASSYGLTYGYTF

D: TRBD1
J: TRBJ1-5
V: TRBV10-3
size: once
DNA: TGTGCCATCAGTTCCCAGACAGGGAGCAATCAGCCCCAGCATTTT
CDR3: CAISSQTGSNQPQHF

D: -
J: TRBJ1-6
V: TRBV5-6
size: -
DNA: TGTGCCAGCAGCCTTAGGAATGAAGGGTCTGGCTCACCCCTCCACTTT
CDR3: CASSLRNEGSGSPLHF

D: TRBD2
J: TRBJ2-2
V: TRBV7-9
size: -
DNA: TGTGCCAGCAGCTTAGAGCTAGCGGGTTCCGGGGAGCTGTTTTTT
CDR3: CASSLELAGSGELFF

D: -
J: TRBJ1-2
V: TRBV5-1
size: -
DNA: TGCGCCAGCAGCTTGTTGGCAGCCGGAGCCGCTAGCTATGGCTACACCTTC
CDR3: CASSLLAAGAASYGYTF

D: TRBD2
J: TRBJ2-3
V: TRBV4-1
size: -
DNA: TGCGCCAGCAGCCAAGGGACTAGCGGTGCAGATACGCAGTATTTT
CDR3: CASSQGTSGADTQYF

D: TRBD1
J: TRBJ1-3
V: TRBV19
size: few
DNA: TGTGCCAGTTCCAACGACAGGGGATTGACTGGAAACACCATATATTTT
CDR3: CASSNDRGLTGNTIYF

D: TRBD2
J: TRBJ2-1
V: TRBV7-9
size: -
DNA: TGTGCCAGCAGCCGTCCTATAGCGGGAGGGCGCTACAATGAGCAGTTCTTC
CDR3: CASSRPIAGGRYNEQFF

D: -
J: TRBJ2-2
V: TRBV7-9
size: -
DNA: TGTGCCAGCAGCTCCGGGACTCGTTCCGGGGAGCTGTTTTTT
CDR3: CASSSGTRSGELFF

D: -
J: TRBJ2-7
V: TRBV5-1
size: -
DNA: TGCGCCAGCAGCTTGGCCCCGGACGGGACCTACGAGCAGTACTTC
CDR3: CASSLAPDGTYEQYF

D: TRBD2
J: TRBJ2-7
V: TRBV2
size: -
DNA: TGTGCCAGCGATCCCGGGACTAGCAGCTCCTACGAGCAGTACTTC
CDR3: CASDPGTSSSYEQYF

D: TRBD1
J: TRBJ2-7
V: TRBV5-1
size: -
DNA: TGCGCCAGCAGCTTCCCGGGACAGCAATACGAGCAGTACTTC
CDR3: CASSFPGQQYEQYF